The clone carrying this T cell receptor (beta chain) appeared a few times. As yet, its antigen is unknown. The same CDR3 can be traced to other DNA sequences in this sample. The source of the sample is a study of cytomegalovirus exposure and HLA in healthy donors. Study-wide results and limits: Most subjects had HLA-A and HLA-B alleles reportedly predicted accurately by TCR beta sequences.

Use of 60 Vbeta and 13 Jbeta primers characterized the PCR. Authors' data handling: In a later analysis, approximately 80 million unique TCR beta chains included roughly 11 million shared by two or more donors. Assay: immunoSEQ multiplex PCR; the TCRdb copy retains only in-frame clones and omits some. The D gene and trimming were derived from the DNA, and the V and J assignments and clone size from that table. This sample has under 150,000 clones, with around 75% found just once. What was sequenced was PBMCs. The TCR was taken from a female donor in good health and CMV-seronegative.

CDR3: CASSLVLSQSSYEQYF. The CDR3 region has the DNA TGCGCCAGCAGCTTGGTTCTATCACAGAGCTCCTACGAGCAGTACTTC. J is TRBJ2-7 and V is TRBV5-1; D is uncertain. CDR3 length: 16 residues. V was trimmed by 0 bases and J by 0 bases, leaving 13 bases between them. CDR1 and CDR2 (germline): SGHRS, YFSETQ.